Listed below are T cell receptor beta chains from one sample, sequenced in a study of cytomegalovirus exposure and HLA in healthy donors. Measured with immunoSEQ multiplex PCR; TCRdb has only the in-frame clones, and not every one. The sample records 200,000 or so clones, more than 65% being singletons. The sample comprised PBMCs. Receptors originate from a woman aged 30 to 39 in good health and CMV-seropositive. CDR3s include the opening cysteine and the closing phenylalanine or tryptophan. Fields, in order: J gene, clone size, D gene, V gene, CDR3 protein, CDR3 DNA. A D gene is named only where the DNA matches it firmly. A clone size is listed for some rows: how often the clone was seen (once, few, many), or a class if it is expanded.

TRBJ1-3,-,-,TRBV5-1,CASSLYDTGYAVGNTIYF,TGCGCCAGCAGCTTATATGACACCGGCTATGCAGTGGGAAACACCATATATTTT
TRBJ2-2,-,-,TRBV21-1,CASSKRRKYTGELFF,TGTGCCAGCAGCAAAAGGAGGAAGTACACCGGGGAGCTGTTTTTT
TRBJ2-3,-,TRBD2,TRBV28,CASSFLTSGRDTQYF,TGTGCCAGCAGTTTCCTCACTAGCGGGAGGGATACGCAGTATTTT
TRBJ2-7,-,TRBD2,TRBV7-9,CASSQLAGGKEQYF,TGTGCCAGCAGCCAACTAGCGGGAGGGAAGGAGCAGTACTTC
TRBJ2-7,once,TRBD2,TRBV14,CASKPAGGAYEQYF,TGTGCCAGCAAACCGGCGGGGGGAGCCTACGAGCAGTACTTC
TRBJ1-2,-,TRBD1,TRBV6-1,CASGGQPLEKDGYTF,TGTGCCAGCGGGGGACAGCCGCTAGAAAAAGATGGCTACACCTTC
TRBJ2-7,few,-,TRBV18,CASSTRLYEQYF,TGTGCCAGCTCAACTCGACTCTACGAGCAGTACTTC
TRBJ1-1,-,-,TRBV28,CASSLNTGRNTEAFF,TGTGCCAGCAGTTTAAACACAGGGAGGAACACTGAAGCTTTCTTT
TRBJ1-1,-,-,TRBV29-1,CSSARTPDLPRAFF,TGCAGCTCCGCCCGGACACCGGACCTTCCCAGGGCTTTCTTT
TRBJ2-7,-,-,TRBV7-9,CASSRGTYSSYEQYF,TGTGCCAGCAGCCGGGGGACTTATAGCTCCTACGAGCAGTACTTC
TRBJ1-5,-,-,TRBV7-9,CASSLTQSNQPQHF,TGTGCCAGCAGCTTAACACAGAGCAATCAGCCCCAGCATTTT
TRBJ2-7,-,-,TRBV11-2,CASSGQRTYEQYF,TGTGCCAGCAGCGGACAGCGAACCTACGAGCAGTACTTC
TRBJ1-6,-,-,TRBV7-9,CASSYGGRGPLNSPLHF,TGTGCCAGCAGCTATGGTGGGCGGGGACCCCTTAATTCACCCCTCCACTTT
TRBJ2-2,-,TRBD2,TRBV9,CASSVLAGGTGELFF,TGTGCCAGCAGCGTACTAGCGGGGGGTACCGGGGAGCTGTTTTTT
TRBJ2-7,-,-,TRBV11-2,CASSLGAAGTF,TGTGCCAGCAGCTTAGGGGCAGCTGGGACTTTC
TRBJ2-2,-,-,TRBV6-1,CASNIKRNTGELFF,TGTGCCAGCAACATCAAGCGGAACACCGGGGAGCTGTTTTTT
TRBJ2-1,few,-,TRBV6-6,CASRALNEQFF,TGTGCCAGCAGAGCCCTTAATGAGCAGTTCTTC
TRBJ1-1,-,-,TRBV6-5,CASSYWAPGDTEAFF,TGTGCCAGCAGTTATTGGGCGCCGGGGGACACTGAAGCTTTCTTT
TRBJ2-7,-,TRBD1,TRBV10-3,CAIAEQGPLDEQYF,TGTGCCATCGCTGAACAGGGGCCCCTGGACGAGCAGTACTTC
TRBJ2-3,-,TRBD2,TRBV4-3,CASSQDLAGALTDTQYF,TGCGCCAGCAGCCAAGATCTAGCGGGGGCCCTCACAGATACGCAGTATTTT
TRBJ2-7,-,-,TRBV7-8,CASSLGAGQPYEQYF,TGTGCCAGCAGCTTAGGTGCCGGACAGCCCTACGAGCAGTACTTC
TRBJ1-1,-,-,TRBV27,CASSSRGNTEAFF,TGTGCCAGCAGTTCCAGGGGGAACACTGAAGCTTTCTTT
TRBJ1-1,-,-,TRBV19,CASSIYRRNTEAFF,TGTGCCAGTAGTATTTACAGAAGGAACACTGAAGCTTTCTTT
TRBJ1-4,-,TRBD1,TRBV19,CASSNFQDRPNEKLFF,TGTGCCAGTAGTAACTTCCAGGACAGGCCGAATGAAAAACTGTTTTTT
TRBJ2-7,-,TRBD1,TRBV4-3,CASSQVPQGANEQYF,TGCGCCAGCAGCCAAGTCCCACAGGGGGCGAATGAGCAGTACTTC
TRBJ1-6,-,TRBD1,TRBV4-3,CASSQLQGGSPLHF,TGCGCCAGCAGCCAACTACAGGGGGGATCACCCCTCCACTTT
TRBJ1-1,-,TRBD1,TRBV18,CASSSDRVTEAFF,TGTGCCAGCTCATCGGACAGGGTAACTGAAGCTTTCTTT
TRBJ2-7,-,TRBD2,TRBV13,CASSPPGLAYEQYF,TGTGCCAGCAGCCCCCCGGGACTAGCCTACGAGCAGTACTTC
TRBJ2-3,-,TRBD1,TRBV2,CASTFGTGISDTQYF,TGTGCCAGCACCTTCGGGACAGGGATCTCAGATACGCAGTATTTT
TRBJ2-7,-,-,TRBV7-9,CASTPRGSSYEQYF,TGTGCCAGCACCCCGAGGGGGAGCTCCTACGAGCAGTACTTC
TRBJ1-1,-,TRBD1,TRBV11-2,CASSPGTERTEAFF,TGTGCCAGCAGCCCTGGGACAGAAAGGACTGAAGCTTTCTTT
TRBJ1-6,-,TRBD1,TRBV25-1,CASSAYRGQNSPLHF,TGTGCCAGCAGTGCGTACAGGGGTCAGAATTCACCCCTCCACTTT
TRBJ2-2,-,TRBD2,TRBV4-2,CASSRAGGNTGELFF,TGTGCCAGCAGCCGGGCGGGGGGAAACACCGGGGAGCTGTTTTTT
TRBJ2-1,-,TRBD1,TRBV7-9,CASSTLTGGSFNEQFF,TGTGCCAGCAGCACCCTAACAGGGGGGTCATTCAATGAGCAGTTCTTC
TRBJ2-4,once,TRBD1,TRBV5-6,CASTGTGDIQYF,TGTGCCAGCACCGGGACAGGGGACATTCAGTACTTC
TRBJ1-2,-,-,TRBV19,CASSTDWTVGYTF,TGTGCCAGTAGTACCGATTGGACAGTTGGCTACACCTTC
TRBJ1-1,-,-,TRBV6-1,CASSFQGLGTEAFF,TGTGCCAGCAGTTTTCAGGGGCTGGGAACTGAAGCTTTCTTT
TRBJ2-7,-,-,TRBV27,CASRVGVQEQYF,TGTGCCAGCAGAGTAGGGGTTCAGGAGCAGTACTTC
TRBJ2-5,-,-,TRBV6-1,CASSGTTAGSTQYF,TGTGCCAGCAGTGGAACGACTGCTGGCTCGACCCAGTACTTC
TRBJ2-1,-,TRBD2,TRBV2,CASARTSYNEQFF,TGTGCCAGCGCACGGACTAGCTACAATGAGCAGTTCTTC
TRBJ1-2,-,-,TRBV28,CASSLVPLSYGYTF,TGTGCCAGCAGTTTGGTGCCACTTTCCTATGGCTACACCTTC
TRBJ2-1,-,TRBD1,TRBV28,CASNPGGREQFF,TGTGCCAGCAACCCAGGGGGCAGGGAGCAGTTCTTC
TRBJ2-3,few,-,TRBV7-9,CASSLDRPTDTQYF,TGTGCCAGCAGCCTTGACAGGCCCACAGATACGCAGTATTTT
TRBJ1-5,-,-,TRBV6-1,CASSEDYFQTPQHF,TGTGCCAGCAGTGAAGACTACTTTCAAACGCCCCAGCATTTT
TRBJ2-7,-,-,TRBV7-9,CASSPQRGTHYEQYF,TGTGCCAGCAGCCCCCAACGGGGGACCCACTACGAGCAGTACTTC
TRBJ1-3,-,-,TRBV6-5,CASRDAGYPGNTIYF,TGTGCCAGCAGGGATGCAGGGTACCCTGGAAACACCATATATTTT